The 5 T cell receptor beta chains presented below share a single source sample, sequenced in a study of blood T cells in healthy people across ages. Using a J-beta primer mix together with a sample-barcoded 5' primer, a second PCR was run for roughly 7 to 11 cycles. Using its own MiXCR run on the 5' RACE reads, TCRdb lists one record per CDR3 protein. This table holds under 2,000,000 distinct CDR3 sequences, just under 50% found once. Sequences were obtained from blood. The receptor source for this set is a woman in her forties in good health.

The rearrangement uses TRBV4-2 and TRBJ1-1; D may be TRBD1 (5 bases). From germline, CDR1 is LGHNA and CDR2 YNFKEQ. V was clipped by 0 bases and J by 6 bases, with 14 bases between them. The CDR3 covers 15 residues. The CDR3 DNA sequence: TGTGCCAGCAGCCAAGATTTGGTCGGGGACGCTGAAGCTTTCTTT. Its protein product is CASSQDLVGDAEAFF.

The chain is built from TRBV24-1 and TRBJ2-7, with no clear D. From germline, CDR1 is KGHDR and CDR2 SFDVKD. This CDR3 has 13 amino acids. V was clipped by 0 bases and J by 7 bases, with 9 bases between them. This CDR3 reads CATSDLLSGEQYF. DNA for the CDR3: TGTGCCACCAGTGATTTGCTTTCTGGAGAGCAGTACTTC.

This clonotype was counted between two and nine times. The chain has TRBV5-6 and TRBJ2-3; TRBD2 aligns across 9 bases. The CDR3 has 16 amino acids. CDR1 is SGHDT and CDR2 is YYEEEE in the germline V gene. J lost 2 bases, V lost 5 bases, and 9 bases had no gene match. The CDR3 is CASSDILAGHTDTQYF. DNA for the CDR3: TGTGCCAGCAGTGATATACTAGCGGGCCACACAGATACGCAGTATTTT.

This clonotype was seen more than once but under ten times. The chain links TRBV15 to TRBJ1-2; D gene unclear. Germline-derived CDR1 and CDR2 are LNHNV and YYDKDF (reference sequence). V was clipped by 0 bases and J by 3 bases, with 5 bases between them. There are 13 residues in the CDR3. The CDR3 reads CATSRDTDYGYTF. Here the CDR3 DNA reads TGTGCCACCAGCAGAGATACGGACTATGGCTACACCTTC.

The chain couples TRBV29-1 to TRBJ2-1; 9 bases fit TRBD1. Germline V gene data show CDR1 as SQVTM and CDR2 as ANQGSEA. Trimming removed 3 bases from V and 2 bases from J; junction bases left unmatched: 5. The CDR3 length is 15 residues. The CDR3 DNA follows: TGCAGCGTTGACTTGGGACAGGGTCCCTACAATGAGCAGTTCTTC. Residues: CSVDLGQGPYNEQFF.